This T cell receptor (beta chain) was identified in a study of monozygotic twins with inflammatory bowel disease. Per the germline V gene, CDR1 is SGHVS and CDR2 is FNYEAQ. The CDR3 is 16 residues long. Reanalyzing the 5' RACE reads, TCRdb keeps one entry per CDR3 protein, without DNA. Recorded for this sample: some 330,000 distinct CDR3 sequences. The receptor's source is a human donor with ulcerative colitis or Crohn's disease, or a healthy co-twin of an affected twin (not recorded which). This chain links TRBV7-6 with TRBJ1-1; the TCRdb D gene call, TRBD1, has no DNA to confirm it. The sample was blood. CDR3 amino acids: CASSLQRGQMNTEAFF.